This T cell receptor (beta chain) was retrieved from a study of long-term antiretroviral therapy in people with HIV. General study findings and limits: Drawn between about 2004 and 2018, the blood was possibly obtained under older ART regimens. ART preceded a rise in diversity that nonetheless stayed lower than in transplant donor controls.

Turning to this clone: Its antigen remains unknown.

The CDR3 is 18 residues long. Germline lookup yields CDR1 SGHAT and CDR2 FQNNGV. V shed 0 bases and J shed 1 base, with 13 bases lying between them. An immunoSEQ assay, version v3.0, was performed at survey level. TCRdb's copy holds only in-frame clones and misses some; the assay was immunoSEQ multiplex PCR. The sample has about 33,000 clones; about 83% are singletons. This receptor was obtained from a woman in her 50s with HIV. V gene TRBV11-2 combines with J gene TRBJ2-6; D is possibly TRBD2 (5 bases). The material was unsorted PBMCs, obtained 2 years after starting antiretroviral therapy. CDR3: CASSLEFGVPSGANVLTF. The DNA of the CDR3 is TGTGCCAGCAGCTTAGAGTTCGGGGTCCCGTCTGGGGCCAACGTCCTGACTTTC.